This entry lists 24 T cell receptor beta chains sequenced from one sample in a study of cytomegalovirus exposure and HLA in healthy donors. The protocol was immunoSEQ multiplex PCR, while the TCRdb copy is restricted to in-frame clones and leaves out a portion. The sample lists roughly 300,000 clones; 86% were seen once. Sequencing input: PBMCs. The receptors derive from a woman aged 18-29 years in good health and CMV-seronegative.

The CDR3 loop reads CASSGGDTLGTYEQYF. DNA of the CDR3: TGTGCCAGCAGCGGAGGGGATACTCTAGGGACCTACGAGCAGTACTTC. The rearrangement uses TRBV11-3 and TRBJ2-7, with D tentatively TRBD2 (6 bases). Germline loops: CDR1 SGHNT, CDR2 YENEEA. V gave up 5 bases and J gave up 2 bases, with 19 bases separating them. CDR3 length: 16 amino acids.

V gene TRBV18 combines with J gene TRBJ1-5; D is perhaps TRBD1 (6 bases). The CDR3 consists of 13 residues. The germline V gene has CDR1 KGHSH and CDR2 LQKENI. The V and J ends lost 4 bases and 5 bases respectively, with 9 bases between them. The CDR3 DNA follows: TGTGCCAGCTCACTTGCAGGGGATCAGCCCCAGCATTTT. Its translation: CASSLAGDQPQHF.

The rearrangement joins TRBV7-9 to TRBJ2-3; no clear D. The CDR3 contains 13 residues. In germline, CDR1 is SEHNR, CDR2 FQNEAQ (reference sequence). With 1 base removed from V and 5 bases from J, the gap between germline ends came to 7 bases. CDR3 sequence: CASSLDPEDTQYF. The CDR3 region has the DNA TGTGCCAGCAGCTTAGATCCAGAAGATACGCAGTATTTT.

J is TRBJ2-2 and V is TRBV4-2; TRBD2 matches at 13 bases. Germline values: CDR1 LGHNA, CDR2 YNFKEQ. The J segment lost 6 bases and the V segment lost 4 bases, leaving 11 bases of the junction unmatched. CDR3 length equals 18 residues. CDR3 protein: CASSPRTSGRKESGELFF. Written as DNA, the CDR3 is TGTGCCAGCAGCCCGCGGACTAGCGGGAGAAAAGAGTCCGGGGAGCTGTTTTTT.

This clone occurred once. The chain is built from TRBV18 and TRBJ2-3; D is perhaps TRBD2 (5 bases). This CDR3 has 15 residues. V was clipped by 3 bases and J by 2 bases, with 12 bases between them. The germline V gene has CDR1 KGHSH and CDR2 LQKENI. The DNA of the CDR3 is TGTGCCAGCTCACCGCTCCATGACTACACAGATACGCAGTATTTT. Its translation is CASSPLHDYTDTQYF.

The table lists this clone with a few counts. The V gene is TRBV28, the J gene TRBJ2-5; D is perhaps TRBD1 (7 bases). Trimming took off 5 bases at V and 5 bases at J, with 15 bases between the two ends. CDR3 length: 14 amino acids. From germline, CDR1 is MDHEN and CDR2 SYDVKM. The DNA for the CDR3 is TGTGCCAGCAGTATCCCACAGGGGAGGGAGACCCAGTACTTC. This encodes CASSIPQGRETQYF.

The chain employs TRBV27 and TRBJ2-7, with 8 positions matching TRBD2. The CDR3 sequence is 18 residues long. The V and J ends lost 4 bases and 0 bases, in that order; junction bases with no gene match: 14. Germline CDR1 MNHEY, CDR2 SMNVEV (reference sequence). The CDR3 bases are TGTGCCAGCAGTTCCCGTCTGGGACTAGTGGGGGCCTCCTACGAGCAGTACTTC. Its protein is CASSSRLGLVGASYEQYF.

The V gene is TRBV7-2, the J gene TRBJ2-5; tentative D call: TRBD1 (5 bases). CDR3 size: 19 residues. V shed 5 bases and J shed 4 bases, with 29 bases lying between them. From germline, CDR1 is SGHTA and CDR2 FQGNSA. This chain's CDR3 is CASSPADGAMRWLGETQYF. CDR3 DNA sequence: TGTGCCAGCAGCCCGGCGGATGGGGCTATGAGATGGTTGGGAGAGACCCAGTACTTC.

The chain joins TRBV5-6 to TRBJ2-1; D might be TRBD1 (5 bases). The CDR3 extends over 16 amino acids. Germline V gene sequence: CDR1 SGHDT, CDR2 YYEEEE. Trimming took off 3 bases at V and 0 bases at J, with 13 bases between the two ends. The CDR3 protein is CASSSLGASSYNEQFF. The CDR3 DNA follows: TGTGCCAGCAGCTCGCTAGGGGCGAGCTCCTACAATGAGCAGTTCTTC.

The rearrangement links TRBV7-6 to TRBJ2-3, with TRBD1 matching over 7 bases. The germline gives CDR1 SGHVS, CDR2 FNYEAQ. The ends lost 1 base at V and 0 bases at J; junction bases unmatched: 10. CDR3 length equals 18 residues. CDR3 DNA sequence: TGTGCCAGCAGCTTAGGGGGGTACAGGGGTCCTAGCACAGATACGCAGTATTTT. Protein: CASSLGGYRGPSTDTQYF.

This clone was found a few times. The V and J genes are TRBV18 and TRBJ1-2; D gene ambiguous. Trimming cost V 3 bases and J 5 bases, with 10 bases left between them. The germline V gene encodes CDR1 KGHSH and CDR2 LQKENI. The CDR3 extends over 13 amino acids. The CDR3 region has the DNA TGTGCCAGCTCACCGACGCAGGAATATGGCTACACCTTC. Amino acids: CASSPTQEYGYTF. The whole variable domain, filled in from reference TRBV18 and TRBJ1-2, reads NAGVMQNPRHLVRRRGQEARLRCSPMKGHSHVYWYRQLPEEGLKFMVYLQKENIIDESGMPKERFSAEFPKEGPSILRIQQVVRGDSAAYFCASSPTQEYGYTFGSGTRLTVV.

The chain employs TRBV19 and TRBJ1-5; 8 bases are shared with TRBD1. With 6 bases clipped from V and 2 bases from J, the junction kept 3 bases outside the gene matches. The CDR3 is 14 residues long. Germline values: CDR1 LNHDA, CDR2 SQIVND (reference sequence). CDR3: CASRTGEGNQPQHF. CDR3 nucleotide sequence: TGTGCCAGTAGGACAGGGGAAGGCAATCAGCCCCAGCATTTT. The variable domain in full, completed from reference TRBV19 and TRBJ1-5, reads DGGITQSPKYLFRKEGQNVTLSCEQNLNHDAMYWYRQDPGQGLRLIYYSQIVNDFQKGDIAEGYSVSREKKESFPLTVTSAQKNPTAFYLCASRTGEGNQPQHFGDGTRLSIL.

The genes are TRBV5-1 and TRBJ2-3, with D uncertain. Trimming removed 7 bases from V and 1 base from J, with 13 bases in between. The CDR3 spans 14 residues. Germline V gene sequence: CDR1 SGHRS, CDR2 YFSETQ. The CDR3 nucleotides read TGCGCCAGCGAAATAAGATCGGGCACAGATACGCAGTATTTT. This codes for CASEIRSGTDTQYF. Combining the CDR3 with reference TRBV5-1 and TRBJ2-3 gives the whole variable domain KAGVTQTPRYLIKTRGQQVTLSCSPISGHRSVSWYQQTPGQGLQFLFEYFSETQRNKGNFPGRFSGRQFSNSRSEMNVSTLELGDSALYLCASEIRSGTDTQYFGPGTRLTVL.

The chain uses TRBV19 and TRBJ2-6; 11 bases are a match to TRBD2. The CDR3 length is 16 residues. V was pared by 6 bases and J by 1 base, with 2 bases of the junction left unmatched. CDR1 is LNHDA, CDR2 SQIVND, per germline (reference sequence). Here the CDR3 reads CASRASGRSGANVLTF. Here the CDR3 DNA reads TGTGCCAGTAGGGCTAGCGGGAGGTCTGGGGCCAACGTCCTGACTTTC.

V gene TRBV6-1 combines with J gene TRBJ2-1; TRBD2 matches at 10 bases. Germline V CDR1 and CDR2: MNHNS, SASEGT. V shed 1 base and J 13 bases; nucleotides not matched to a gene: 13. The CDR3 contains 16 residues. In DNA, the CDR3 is TGTGCCAGCAGTGAAGTCCCTAGCGGGAGTTGGGTTGAACAGTTCTTC. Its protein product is CASSEVPSGSWVEQFF.

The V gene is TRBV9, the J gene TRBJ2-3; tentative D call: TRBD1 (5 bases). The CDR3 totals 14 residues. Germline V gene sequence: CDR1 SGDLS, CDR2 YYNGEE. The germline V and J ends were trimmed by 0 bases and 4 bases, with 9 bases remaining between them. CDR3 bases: TGTGCCAGCAGCGTAGGGGGCGAATCAGATACGCAGTATTTT. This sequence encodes CASSVGGESDTQYF.

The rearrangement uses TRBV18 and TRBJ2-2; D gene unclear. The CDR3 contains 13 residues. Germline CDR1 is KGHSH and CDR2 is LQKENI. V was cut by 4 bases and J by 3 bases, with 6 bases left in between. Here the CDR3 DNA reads TGTGCCAGCTCACTACGGGACACCGGGGAGCTGTTTTTT. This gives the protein CASSLRDTGELFF.

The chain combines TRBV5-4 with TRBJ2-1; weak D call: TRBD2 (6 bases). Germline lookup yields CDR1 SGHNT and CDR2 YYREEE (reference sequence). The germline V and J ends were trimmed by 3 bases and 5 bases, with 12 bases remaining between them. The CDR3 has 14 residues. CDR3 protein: CASSSGDQNNEQFF. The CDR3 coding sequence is TGTGCCAGCAGCTCGGGGGACCAAAACAATGAGCAGTTCTTC.

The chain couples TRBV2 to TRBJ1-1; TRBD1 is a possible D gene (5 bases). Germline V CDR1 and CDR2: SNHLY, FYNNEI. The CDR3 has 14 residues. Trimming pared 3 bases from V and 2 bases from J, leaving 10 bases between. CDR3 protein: CASSEVTVNTEAFF. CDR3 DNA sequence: TGTGCCAGCAGTGAGGTGACAGTTAACACTGAAGCTTTCTTT.

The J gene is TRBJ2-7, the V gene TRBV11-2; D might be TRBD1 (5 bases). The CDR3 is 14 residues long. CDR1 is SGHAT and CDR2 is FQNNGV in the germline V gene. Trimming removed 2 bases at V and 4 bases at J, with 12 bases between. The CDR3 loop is CASSLSRTPYEQYF. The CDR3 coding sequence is TGTGCCAGCAGCTTAAGTAGGACACCGTACGAGCAGTACTTC. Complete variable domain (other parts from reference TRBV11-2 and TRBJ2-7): EAGVAQSPRYKIIEKRQSVAFWCNPISGHATLYWYQQILGQGPKLLIQFQNNGVVDDSQLPKDRFSAERLKGVDSTLKIQPAKLEDSAVYLCASSLSRTPYEQYFGPGTRLTVT.

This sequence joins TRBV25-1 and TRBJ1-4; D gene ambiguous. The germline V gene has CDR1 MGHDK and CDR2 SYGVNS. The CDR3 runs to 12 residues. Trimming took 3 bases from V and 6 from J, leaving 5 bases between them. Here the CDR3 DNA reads TGTGCCAGCAGTGACGTTGATGAAAAACTGTTTTTT. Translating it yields CASSDVDEKLFF.

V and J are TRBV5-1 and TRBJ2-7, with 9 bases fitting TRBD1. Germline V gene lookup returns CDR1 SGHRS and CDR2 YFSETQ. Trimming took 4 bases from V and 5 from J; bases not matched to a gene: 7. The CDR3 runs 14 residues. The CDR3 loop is CASSPPGQGNEQYF. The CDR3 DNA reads TGCGCCAGCAGCCCACCGGGACAGGGAAACGAGCAGTACTTC.

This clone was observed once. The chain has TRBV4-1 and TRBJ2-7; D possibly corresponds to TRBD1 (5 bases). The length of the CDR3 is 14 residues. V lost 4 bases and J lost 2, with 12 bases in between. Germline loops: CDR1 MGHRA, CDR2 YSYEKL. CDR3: CASSPPDKAYEQYF. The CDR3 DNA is TGCGCCAGCAGCCCCCCGGACAAGGCCTACGAGCAGTACTTC.

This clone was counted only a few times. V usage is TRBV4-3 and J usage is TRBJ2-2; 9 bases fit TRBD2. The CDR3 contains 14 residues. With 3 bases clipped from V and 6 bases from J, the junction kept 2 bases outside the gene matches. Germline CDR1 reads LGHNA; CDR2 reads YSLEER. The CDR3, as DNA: TGCGCCAGCAGCCATAGCGGGAGAGCCGGGGAGCTGTTTTTT. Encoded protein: CASSHSGRAGELFF.